The rows below give T cell receptor beta chains drawn from one sample of a study of cytomegalovirus exposure and HLA in healthy donors. Clones were sequenced by immunoSEQ multiplex PCR, and TCRdb holds only the in-frame ones, with some missing. Counted here are 100,000 to 150,000 clones, 84% occurring once; the ten biggest clones make up approximately 2.6%. Sequencing was done on a sample of PBMCs. These TCRs come from a middle-aged man in good health and CMV-seronegative. The CDR3 runs from the conserved cysteine through the conserved F or W. The D gene is left open where the match is weak. A clone size is listed for some rows: how often the clone was seen (once, few, many), or a class if it is expanded.

TRBV5-3	TRBJ2-1	-	16	-	TGTGCCAGAAGCTTGGAGGGACGGGGGGCCTTCAATGAGCAGTTCTTC	CARSLEGRGAFNEQFF
TRBV9	TRBJ1-2	-	14	-	TGTGCCAGCAGCGTAGGAGTGGCGGGCTATGGCTACACCTTC	CASSVGVAGYGYTF
TRBV4-2	TRBJ2-1	-	18	-	TGTGCCAGCAGCCAAGATTCTAGCGCGGCCGTTTCCTACAATGAGCAGTTCTTC	CASSQDSSAAVSYNEQFF
TRBV9	TRBJ2-5	TRBD2	15	-	TGTGCCACCGTCATCACTAGCGTGGTTAAGGAGACCCAGTACTTC	CATVITSVVKETQYF
TRBV6-5	TRBJ2-2	-	13	-	TGTGCCCGGGGACTCCCCTTCCCCGGGGAGCTGTTTTTT	CARGLPFPGELFF
TRBV7-3	TRBJ2-2	-	16	few	TGTGCCAGCAGCTTAACGGCCCCCTCAGTTCCCGGGGAGCTGTTTTTT	CASSLTAPSVPGELFF
TRBV18	TRBJ1-1	TRBD1	14	once	TGTGCCAGCTCACCAATTGGGACAGACACTGAAGCTTTCTTT	CASSPIGTDTEAFF
TRBV5-1	TRBJ2-5	TRBD2	17	-	TGCGCCAGCAGCTTGCTAATAGCGGGGGGCAAGGAAGAGACCCAGTACTTC	CASSLLIAGGKEETQYF
TRBV4-1	TRBJ1-2	-	12	-	TGCGCCAGCAGCCAAGGGGGGGATGGCTACACCTTC	CASSQGGDGYTF
TRBV5-4	TRBJ2-5	TRBD2	16	-	TGTGCCAGCAGCTTGGGGGCAGCGGGGGTTCTAGAGACCCAGTACTTC	CASSLGAAGVLETQYF
TRBV7-9	TRBJ2-3	TRBD2	19	-	TGTGCCAGCAGCCAACCTCTGGGGGAAGCGGGGGACCTTGCAGATACGCAGTATTTT	CASSQPLGEAGDLADTQYF
TRBV18	TRBJ1-6	-	16	-	TGTGCCAGCTCACTTGCCGCAGGGTCTAAGGCTTCACCCCTCCACTTT	CASSLAAGSKASPLHF
TRBV2	TRBJ2-2	-	14	-	TGTGCCAGCAGGCCCCAGACGAACACCGGGGAGCTGTTTTTT	CASRPQTNTGELFF
TRBV27	TRBJ2-5	TRBD1	15	-	TGTGCCAGCAGTTTATCTGTGACAGGGGTAGAGACCCAGTACTTC	CASSLSVTGVETQYF
TRBV7-8	TRBJ2-3	-	16	-	TGTGCCAGCAGCTTAAGACGTGATGGGGCGAAAGATACGCAGTATTTT	CASSLRRDGAKDTQYF
TRBV4-1	TRBJ1-5	-	16	-	TGCGCCAGCAGCCAAGAGTGGAGGGAACGCAATCAGCCCCAGCATTTT	CASSQEWRERNQPQHF
TRBV15	TRBJ1-2	-	17	-	TGTGCCACCAGCAGACAAAGGGGGGGGGACTCGCTACGAGGCTACACCTTC	CATSRQRGGDSLRGYTF
TRBV18	TRBJ1-2	-	15	-	TGTGCCAGCTCACCGATCGGGGGGGAAGGGTATGGCTACACCTTC	CASSPIGGEGYGYTF
TRBV19	TRBJ2-1	-	14	-	TGTGCCAGTAGTATGTGGAGCTCCTACAATGAGCAGTTCTTC	CASSMWSSYNEQFF
TRBV4-1	TRBJ2-1	TRBD2	16	-	TGCGCCAGCAGCCAAGGGACTAGCGGGGGGTTAACGGAGCAGTTCTTC	CASSQGTSGGLTEQFF
TRBV5-8	TRBJ1-4	-	16	-	TGTGCCAGCAGCATCCACAAGCGTGCAACTAATGAAAAACTGTTTTTT	CASSIHKRATNEKLFF
TRBV7-9	TRBJ2-2	-	14	once	TGTGCCAGCACCCTAGGGGAATCCACCGGGGAGCTGTTTTTT	CASTLGESTGELFF
TRBV6-5	TRBJ1-1	TRBD1	14	-	TGTGCCAGCAGTTACTCGGACAGGGGGCCTGAAGCTTTCTTT	CASSYSDRGPEAFF
TRBV5-1	TRBJ2-2	TRBD2	17	-	TGCGCCAGCAGCGCAGGACTAGCGGGGTTGAACACCGGGGAGCTGTTTTTT	CASSAGLAGLNTGELFF